The source of this TCR beta chain is a study of cytomegalovirus exposure and HLA in healthy donors. The PCR used 60 Vbeta and 13 Jbeta primers. Assay: immunoSEQ multiplex PCR; the TCRdb copy retains only in-frame clones and omits some. Of under 150,000 clones in the sample, 75% to 90% were seen once. The sequencing sample was made of PBMCs. The receptor was derived from a woman younger than 45 in good health and CMV-seropositive.

In nucleotides, the CDR3 is TGTGCCTGGAGTGTCGGGGTCCTCTCTGGAAACACCATATATTTT. Translation gives CAWSVGVLSGNTIYF. The chain employs TRBV30 and TRBJ1-3; no firm D call. V was pared by 0 bases and J by 0 bases, with 9 bases between. Per the germline V gene, CDR1 is GTSNPN and CDR2 is SVGIG (reference sequence). The CDR3 extends over 15 amino acids.